Below, 17 T cell receptor beta chains from the same sample are listed, as sequenced in a study of CD8+ T cells in alopecia areata. As the sequencing template, cDNA was produced by extracting RNA and reverse transcribing it. TCRdb's table, derived via immunoSEQ multiplex PCR, lists solely in-frame clones and lacks some. The sample holds some 150,000 clones, 75% to 85% seen once. Treatment meaning: oral pan-JAK inhibitor, 5-10 mg twice daily. Sequenced here: CD8+ T cells sorted from blood, sampled at week 4, from a patient treated with tofacitinib. These receptors originate from a human donor with alopecia areata.

The V gene is TRBV7-2, the J gene TRBJ2-3, with TRBD1 identical over 7 bases. The ends lost 5 bases at V and 2 bases at J; junction bases unmatched: 7. Looked up from germline, CDR1 is SGHTA and CDR2 is FQGNSA. The CDR3 runs to 15 residues. The CDR3 sequence: CASSHGTALTDTQYF. DNA for the CDR3: TGTGCCAGCAGCCACGGGACAGCCCTCACAGATACGCAGTATTTT.

V and J are TRBV20-1 and TRBJ2-5; D unclear. The J call may be in error: the DNA end matches TRBJ2-7 better. Germline values: CDR1 DFQATT, CDR2 SNEGSKA (reference sequence). The CDR3 sequence is 10 residues long. CDR3 sequence (DNA): TGCAGTGTTGACGACTACGAGCAGTACTTC. Translation: CSVDDYEQYF.

This chain uses TRBV4-3 with TRBJ1-1; D remains unclear. Germline V gene data show CDR1 as LGHNA and CDR2 as YSLEER. Between the trimmed V and J ends, which lost 3 bases and 1 base, there was a span of 12 bases. The CDR3 is made up of 15 amino acids. CDR3 DNA: TGCGCCAGCAGCCACGGTTCGGGTAGGAACACTGAAGCTTTCTTT. It is translated as CASSHGSGRNTEAFF.

The chain joins TRBV5-6 to TRBJ2-7; D gene unclear. The germline V gene encodes CDR1 SGHDT and CDR2 YYEEEE. V was shortened by 1 base and J by 2 bases, with 7 bases between the two germline ends. The CDR3 consists of 13 residues. As DNA, the CDR3 is TGTGCCAGCAGCTTGTTTCTTACCTACGAGCAGTACTTC. It encodes CASSLFLTYEQYF. The full variable domain, its missing parts supplied by reference TRBV5-6 and TRBJ2-7, is DAGVTQSPTHLIKTRGQQVTLRCSPKSGHDTVSWYQQALGQGPQFIFQYYEEEERQRGNFPDRFSGHQFPNYSSELNVNALLLGDSALYLCASSLFLTYEQYFGPGTRLTVT.

This clone was detected a few times. The V call is TRBV29-1, the J call TRBJ2-1, with TRBD2 matching 8 bases. There are 13 residues in the CDR3. Germline lookup yields CDR1 SQVTM and CDR2 ANQGSEA. After removal of 4 bases from V and 9 bases from J, the junction contained 8 bases not matched to a gene. This chain's CDR3 is CSVAAGGIGEQFF. CDR3 coding DNA: TGCAGCGTTGCCGCGGGGGGAATTGGTGAGCAGTTCTTC.

The chain carries TRBV25-1 and TRBJ1-4, with D possibly matching TRBD1 (5 bases). Trimming stripped 4 bases from V and 8 bases from J, with 11 bases between. The CDR3 is 13 residues long. Per germline, CDR1 MGHDK and CDR2 SYGVNS. The CDR3 DNA follows: TGTGCCAGCAGTGTTCAGGGCCCAGAAAAACTGTTTTTT. It is translated as CASSVQGPEKLFF. Variable domain in full (rest from reference TRBV25-1 and TRBJ1-4): EADIYQTPRYLVIGTGKKITLECSQTMGHDKMYWYQQDPGMELHLIHYSYGVNSTEKGDLSSESTVSRIRTEHFPLTLESARPSHTSQYLCASSVQGPEKLFFGSGTQLSVL.

J is TRBJ2-7 and V is TRBV30, with TRBD2 matching 8 bases. Per the germline V gene, CDR1 is GTSNPN and CDR2 is SVGIG (reference sequence). Trimming at V came to 5 bases and at J to 0 bases, leaving 3 bases not matched to a gene. The CDR3 runs to 13 residues. The CDR3 coding sequence is TGTGCCTGGGTTAGCGGGGACTCCTACGAGCAGTACTTC. Protein product: CAWVSGDSYEQYF.

The count of this clone is one. This chain joins TRBV5-4 and TRBJ1-2; no reliable D call. This CDR3 region has 16 residues. Germline V gene data show CDR1 as SGHNT and CDR2 as YYREEE (reference sequence). The ends were cut back, 0 bases at V and 3 bases at J, with 15 bases in the middle. The CDR3 sequence: CASSLESTSSHYGYTF. The DNA for the CDR3 is TGTGCCAGCAGCTTGGAATCGACCTCCTCCCACTATGGCTACACCTTC.

This clone was seen a handful of times. The chain employs TRBV10-2 and TRBJ2-5; a possible D gene is TRBD2 (6 bases). The CDR3 is made up of 11 amino acids. CDR1 is WSHSY and CDR2 is SAAADI in the germline V gene. V was clipped by 6 bases and J by 6 bases, with 8 bases between them. For the CDR3, the DNA is TGCGCCAGCAGGGGCGGGAAGACCCAGTACTTC. It codes for CASRGGKTQYF.

This clone was seen just once. V usage is TRBV6-5 and J usage is TRBJ1-1; D not certain. CDR1 is MNHEY, CDR2 SVGAGI, per germline. The germline V and J ends were trimmed by 0 bases and 4 bases, with 15 bases remaining between them. This CDR3 is 16 amino acids long. This CDR3 reads CASSYSGEGLGTEAFF. The DNA of the CDR3 is TGTGCCAGCAGTTACTCGGGTGAAGGGTTAGGCACTGAAGCTTTCTTT.

The chain employs TRBV7-2 and TRBJ2-7, with D maybe TRBD1 (6 bases). The germline V gene has CDR1 SGHTA and CDR2 FQGNSA. V was shortened by 6 bases and J by 2 bases, with 17 bases between the two germline ends. This CDR3 has 15 residues. CDR3 region: CASSSRQAGAYEQYF. The CDR3 DNA reads as TGTGCCAGCAGTTCCCGGCAGGCAGGGGCCTACGAGCAGTACTTC.

The chain employs TRBV5-1 and TRBJ2-2; the match to TRBD2 covers 10 bases. The CDR3 has 15 residues. Unmatched junction bases numbered 6, after V lost 4 bases and J lost 6 bases. CDR1 is SGHRS and CDR2 is YFSETQ in the germline V gene. The CDR3 spells CASSLGTSEAGELFF. The DNA of the CDR3 is TGCGCCAGCAGCCTCGGGACTAGCGAGGCCGGGGAGCTGTTTTTT. The whole variable domain, filled in from reference TRBV5-1 and TRBJ2-2, reads KAGVTQTPRYLIKTRGQQVTLSCSPISGHRSVSWYQQTPGQGLQFLFEYFSETQRNKGNFPGRFSGRQFSNSRSEMNVSTLELGDSALYLCASSLGTSEAGELFFGEGSRLTVL.

This clone was counted once. This chain joins TRBV4-3 and TRBJ2-1, with 9 positions matching TRBD2. The V and J ends lost 5 bases and 8 bases, in that order; junction bases with no gene match: 4. The CDR3 is 13 amino acids. Per the germline V gene, CDR1 is LGHNA and CDR2 is YSLEER. The CDR3 region has the DNA TGCGCCAGCAGCGCGGGGGGGGTTGATGAGCAGTTCTTC. The encoded protein is CASSAGGVDEQFF.

The chain employs TRBV10-2 and TRBJ2-5, with 10 bases identical to TRBD2. The CDR3 has 17 amino acids. Germline lookup yields CDR1 WSHSY and CDR2 SAAADI. The V gene end was trimmed by 1 base and the J gene end by 2 bases; junction bases not matched to a gene: 7. CDR3 protein: CASSELFWTSGQETQYF. The CDR3 DNA sequence: TGCGCCAGCAGTGAGTTATTTTGGACTAGCGGTCAAGAGACCCAGTACTTC.

The CDR3 sequence is CASSSLGPYEQYF. CDR3 DNA sequence: TGTGCCAGCAGTTCCCTCGGGCCCTACGAGCAGTACTTC. The J gene is TRBJ2-7, the V gene TRBV27, with D uncertain. The CDR3 consists of 13 residues. Germline loops: CDR1 MNHEY, CDR2 SMNVEV (reference sequence). Trimming removed 4 bases at V and 2 bases at J, with 9 bases between.

The rearrangement joins TRBV7-9 to TRBJ2-7; 9 positions match TRBD2. The germline V gene encodes CDR1 SEHNR and CDR2 FQNEAQ (reference sequence). Trimming took 5 bases from V and 0 from J; bases not matched to a gene: 5. This CDR3 has 15 residues. CDR3 residues: CASSLSGGTSYEQYF. The CDR3 coding sequence is TGTGCCAGCAGCCTTAGCGGGGGAACCTCCTACGAGCAGTACTTC.

This clone was seen only a few times. Other DNA sequences in this specimen translate into the identical CDR3. The rearrangement uses TRBV7-9 and TRBJ2-1, with D tentatively TRBD2 (5 bases). CDR1 SEHNR and CDR2 FQNEAQ come from the germline V gene (reference sequence). The V gene lost 3 bases and the J gene lost 6 bases, with 6 bases spanning the gap. The CDR3 sequence is 12 residues long. CDR3 nucleotides: TGTGCCAGCAGCTTTGGGAGCAATGAGCAGTTCTTC. This sequence encodes CASSFGSNEQFF.